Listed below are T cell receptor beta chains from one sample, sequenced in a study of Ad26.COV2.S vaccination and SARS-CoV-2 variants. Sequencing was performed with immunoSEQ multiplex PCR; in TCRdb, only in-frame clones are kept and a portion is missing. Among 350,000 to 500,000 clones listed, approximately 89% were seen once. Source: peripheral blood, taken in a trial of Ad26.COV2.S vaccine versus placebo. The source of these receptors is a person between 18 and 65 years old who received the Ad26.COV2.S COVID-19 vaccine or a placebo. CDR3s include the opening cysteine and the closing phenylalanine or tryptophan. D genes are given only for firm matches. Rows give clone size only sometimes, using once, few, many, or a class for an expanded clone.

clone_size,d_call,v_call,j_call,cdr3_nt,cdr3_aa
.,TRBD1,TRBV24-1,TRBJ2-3,TGTGCCACCAGTGATTCGTGGACGGGGACAGGGGGTTACACAGATACGCAGTATTTT,CATSDSWTGTGGYTDTQYF
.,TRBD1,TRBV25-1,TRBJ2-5,TGTGCCAGCAGACGGACAGGCGATCAAGAGACCCAGTACTTC,CASRRTGDQETQYF
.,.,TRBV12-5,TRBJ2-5,TGTGCTAGTGGTTTGGCGACAGGCTCCCCTGAGACCCAGTACTTC,CASGLATGSPETQYF
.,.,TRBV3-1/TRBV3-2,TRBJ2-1,TGTGCCAGCAGCCAAGCTAGCGCGTCCTACAATGAGCAGTTCTTC,CASSQASASYNEQFF
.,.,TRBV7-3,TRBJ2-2,TGTGCCAGCAGTCAGGGAAGGGCAGGGGAGCTGTTTTTT,CASSQGRAGELFF
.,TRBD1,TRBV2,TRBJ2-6,TGTGCCAGCGACTCGAACCGGGACAGTAGTATAAAGAGCTCTGGGGCCAACGTCCTGACTTTC,CASDSNRDSSIKSSGANVLTF
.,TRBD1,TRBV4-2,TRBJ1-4,TGTGCCAGCAGCCAATCACAGGGGAAAAATGAAAAACTGTTTTTT,CASSQSQGKNEKLFF
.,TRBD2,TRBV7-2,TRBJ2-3,TGTGCCAGCAGCTTAGCGGGACTAGCGGGAGCAGATACGCAGTATTTT,CASSLAGLAGADTQYF
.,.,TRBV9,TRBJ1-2,TGTGCCAGCAGCGTCGACCTGGGGAACTATGGCTACACCTTC,CASSVDLGNYGYTF
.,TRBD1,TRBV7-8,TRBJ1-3,TGTGCCAGCAGCTTAGAGAGTTACAGGGGTAACACCATATATTTT,CASSLESYRGNTIYF
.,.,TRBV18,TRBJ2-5,TGTGCCAGCTCACTCGGTTTTAGAGAGACCCAGTACTTC,CASSLGFRETQYF
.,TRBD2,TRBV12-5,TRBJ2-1,TGTGCTAGTGGTTGGAATCTAGCGGGAGAGGACAATGAGCAGTTCTTC,CASGWNLAGEDNEQFF
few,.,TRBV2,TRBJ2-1,TGTGCCAGCAGTATCTCGTACCAGGACGGTGAGCAGTTCTTC,CASSISYQDGEQFF
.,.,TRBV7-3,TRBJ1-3,TGTGCCAGCAGCTTCGGCCCGGGAAACACCATATATTTT,CASSFGPGNTIYF
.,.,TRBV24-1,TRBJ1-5,TGTGCCACCAGTGAAATAGGGACTCATCAGCCCCAGCATTTT,CATSEIGTHQPQHF
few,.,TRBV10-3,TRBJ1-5,TGTGCCATCAGTGATTGGGGGAGCAATCAGCCCCAGCATTTT,CAISDWGSNQPQHF
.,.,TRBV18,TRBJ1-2,TGTGCCAGCTCACCGGGGGCTTTCTATGGCTACACCTTC,CASSPGAFYGYTF
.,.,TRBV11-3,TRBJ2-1,TGTGCCAGCAGCCCAAGCACTAGTATTAATGAGCAGTTCTTC,CASSPSTSINEQFF
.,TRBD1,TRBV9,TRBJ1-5,TGTGCCAGCAGCGGTGACGACAGGGTGCATCAGCCCCAGCATTTT,CASSGDDRVHQPQHF
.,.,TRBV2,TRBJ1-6,TGTGCCAGTCTTTGGCAACAGGGAAATTCACCCCTCCACTTT,CASLWQQGNSPLHF
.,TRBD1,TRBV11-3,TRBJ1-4,TGTGCCAGCAGACTCGGGACAGGGGATGAAAAACTGTTTTTT,CASRLGTGDEKLFF
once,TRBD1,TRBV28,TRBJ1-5,TGTGCCAGCAGCGACAGGGTAAATCAGCCCCAGCATTTT,CASSDRVNQPQHF
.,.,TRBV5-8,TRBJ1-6,TGTGCCACCCCTCTAGGGCCAGGCTATAATTCACCCCTCCACTTT,CATPLGPGYNSPLHF
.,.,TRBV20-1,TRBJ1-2,TGCAGTGCTAGTTCCTATGGCTACACCTTC,CSASSYGYTF
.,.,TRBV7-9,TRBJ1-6,TGTGCCAGCAGCTTAGACTGGGCGCTTTCACCCCTCCACTTT,CASSLDWALSPLHF
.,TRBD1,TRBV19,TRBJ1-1,TGTGCCAGTTCGGACAGGGGAGCTTTCTTT,CASSDRGAFF
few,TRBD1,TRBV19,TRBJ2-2,TGTGCCAGTTTTTCCGGGACAGGAGGCACCGGGGAGCTGTTTTTT,CASFSGTGGTGELFF
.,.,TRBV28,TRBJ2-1,TGTGCCAGCAGTTACGAGACTACCGTATACAATGAGCAGTTCTTC,CASSYETTVYNEQFF
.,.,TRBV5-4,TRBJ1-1,TGTGCCAGCAGCTTGGACCCTGGGGGGAACACTGAAGCTTTCTTT,CASSLDPGGNTEAFF
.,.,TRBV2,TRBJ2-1,TGTGCCAGCCTGGGGGAACCCTACAATGAGCAGTTCTTC,CASLGEPYNEQFF
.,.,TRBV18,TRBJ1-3,TGTGCCAGCTCACCCAGGGAGGCGGGCTCTGGAAACACCATATATTTT,CASSPREAGSGNTIYF
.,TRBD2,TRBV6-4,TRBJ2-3,TGTGCCAGCAGTGAACGGGGGGAACCCACAGATACGCAGTATTTT,CASSERGEPTDTQYF
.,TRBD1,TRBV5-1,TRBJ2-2,TGCGCCAGCAGCTCCGGACAGGGGGGAAGCACCGGGGAGCTGTTTTTT,CASSSGQGGSTGELFF
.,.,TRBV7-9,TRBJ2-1,TGTGCCAGCAGCCCCCTCCGCGGGGGCATCAATGAGCAGTTCTTC,CASSPLRGGINEQFF
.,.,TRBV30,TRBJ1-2,TGTGCCTGGAGCGCCGGGACTTATTATGGCTACACCTTC,CAWSAGTYYGYTF
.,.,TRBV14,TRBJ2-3,TGTGCCAGCAGCCCTTCAGGGTATACGCAGTATTTT,CASSPSGYTQYF
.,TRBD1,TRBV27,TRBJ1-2,TGTGCCAGCAGACTCAAGGGGGCGGGAACTCTCCCCTATGGCTACACCTTC,CASRLKGAGTLPYGYTF
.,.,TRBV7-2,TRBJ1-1,TGTGCCAGCAGCTTAGCGACGGAAGCTTTCTTT,CASSLATEAFF
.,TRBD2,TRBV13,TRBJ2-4,TGTGCCAGCAGCCCCCGCCTCCGCCAGGGAGGGTTAAAAAACATTCAGTACTTC,CASSPRLRQGGLKNIQYF
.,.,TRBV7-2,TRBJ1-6,TGTGCCAGCAGCTTAGGTGGCCCCTATAATTCACCCCTCCACTTT,CASSLGGPYNSPLHF
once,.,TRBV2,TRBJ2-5,TGTGCCAGCACCTCACGCGGCAGGGCCCAGTACTTC,CASTSRGRAQYF